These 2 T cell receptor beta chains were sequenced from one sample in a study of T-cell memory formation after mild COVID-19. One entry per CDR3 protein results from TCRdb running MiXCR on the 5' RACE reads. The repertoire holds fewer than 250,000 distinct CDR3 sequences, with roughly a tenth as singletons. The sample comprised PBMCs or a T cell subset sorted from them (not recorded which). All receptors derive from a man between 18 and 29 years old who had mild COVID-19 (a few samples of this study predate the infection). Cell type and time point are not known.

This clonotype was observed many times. DNA of the CDR3: TGCGCCAGCAGATTCGAGGGTTTGGAGACCCAGTACTTC. Amino acids: CASRFEGLETQYF. This chain connects TRBV5-1 to TRBJ2-5; the D gene is possibly TRBD2 (5 bases). The V end was cut by 5 bases, the J end by 5 bases, with 13 bases between. Germline lookup yields CDR1 SGHRS and CDR2 YFSETQ. The CDR3 loop spans 13 amino acids.

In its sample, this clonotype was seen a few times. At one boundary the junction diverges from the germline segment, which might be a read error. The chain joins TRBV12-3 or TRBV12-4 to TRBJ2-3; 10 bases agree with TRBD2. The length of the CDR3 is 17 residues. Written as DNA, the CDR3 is TGTGCCAGTAGTTGGGAACCTGGGACTAGCGGCACAGATACGCAGTATTTT. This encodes CASSWEPGTSGTDTQYF.